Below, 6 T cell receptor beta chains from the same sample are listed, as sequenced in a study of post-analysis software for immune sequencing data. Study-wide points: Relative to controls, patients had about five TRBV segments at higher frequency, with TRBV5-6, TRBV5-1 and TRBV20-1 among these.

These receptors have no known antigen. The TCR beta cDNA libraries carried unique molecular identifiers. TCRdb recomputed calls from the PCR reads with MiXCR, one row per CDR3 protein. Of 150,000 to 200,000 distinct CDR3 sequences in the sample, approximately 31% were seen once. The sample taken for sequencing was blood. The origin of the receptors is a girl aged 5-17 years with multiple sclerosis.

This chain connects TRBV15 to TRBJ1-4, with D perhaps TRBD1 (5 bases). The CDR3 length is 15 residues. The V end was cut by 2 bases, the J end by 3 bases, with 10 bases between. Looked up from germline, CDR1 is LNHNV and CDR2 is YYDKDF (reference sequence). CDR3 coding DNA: TGTGCCACCAGCAGACAACCGGGGGCTAATGAAAAACTGTTTTTT. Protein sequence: CATSRQPGANEKLFF.

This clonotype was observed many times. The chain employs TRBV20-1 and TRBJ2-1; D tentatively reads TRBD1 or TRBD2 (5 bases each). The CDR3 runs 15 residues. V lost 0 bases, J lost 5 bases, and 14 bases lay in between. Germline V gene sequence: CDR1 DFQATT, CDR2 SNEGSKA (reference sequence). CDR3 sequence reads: CSARERDATNNEQFF. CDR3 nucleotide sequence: TGCAGTGCTAGAGAGAGGGACGCTACTAACAATGAGCAGTTCTTC.

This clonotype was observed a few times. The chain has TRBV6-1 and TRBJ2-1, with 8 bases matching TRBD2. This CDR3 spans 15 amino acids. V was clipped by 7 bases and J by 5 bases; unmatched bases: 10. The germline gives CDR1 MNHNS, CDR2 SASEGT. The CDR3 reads CASIKRLAGNNEQFF. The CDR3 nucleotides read TGTGCCAGCATCAAAAGGCTAGCGGGCAACAATGAGCAGTTCTTC.

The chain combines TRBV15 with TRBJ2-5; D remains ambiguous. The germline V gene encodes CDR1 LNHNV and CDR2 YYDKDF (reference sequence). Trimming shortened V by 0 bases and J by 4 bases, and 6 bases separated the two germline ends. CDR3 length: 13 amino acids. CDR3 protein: CATSRDLLETQYF. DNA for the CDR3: TGTGCCACCAGCAGAGATTTGTTAGAGACCCAGTACTTC.

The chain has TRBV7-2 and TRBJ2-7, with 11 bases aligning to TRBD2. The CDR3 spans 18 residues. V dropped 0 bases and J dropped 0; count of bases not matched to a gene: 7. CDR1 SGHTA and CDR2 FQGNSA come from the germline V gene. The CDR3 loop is CASSLAPSGGSSSYEQYF. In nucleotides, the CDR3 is TGTGCCAGCAGCTTAGCCCCTAGCGGGGGGTCTAGCTCCTACGAGCAGTACTTC. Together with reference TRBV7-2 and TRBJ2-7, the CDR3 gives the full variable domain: GAGVSQSPSNKVTEKGKDVELRCDPISGHTALYWYRQSLGQGLEFLIYFQGNSAPDKSGLPSDRFSAERTGGSVSTLTIQRTQQEDSAVYLCASSLAPSGGSSSYEQYFGPGTRLTVT.

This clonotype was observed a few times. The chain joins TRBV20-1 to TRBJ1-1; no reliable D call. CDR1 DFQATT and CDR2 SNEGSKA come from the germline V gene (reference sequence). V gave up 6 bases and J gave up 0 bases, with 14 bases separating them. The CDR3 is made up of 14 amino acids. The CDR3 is CSAGRRFMNTEAFF. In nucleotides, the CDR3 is TGCAGTGCAGGACGACGCTTTATGAACACTGAAGCTTTCTTT.